The next 18 T cell receptor beta chains were all read from a single sample in a study of T cell changes during pregnancy in multiple sclerosis. Assay: immunoSEQ multiplex PCR; the TCRdb copy retains only in-frame clones and omits some. The table records 45,000 to 50,000 clones, 75% to 95% of them present only once. The source material was CD8+ T cells from peripheral blood mononuclear cells, sampled after pregnancy. The receptors stem from a female donor with multiple sclerosis, enrolled in a pregnancy study.

The chain combines TRBV27 with TRBJ2-2; no clear D gene. CDR3 size: 15 residues. Between the trimmed V and J ends, which lost 2 bases and 2 bases, there was a span of 9 bases. Germline V gene sequence: CDR1 MNHEY, CDR2 SMNVEV (reference sequence). The CDR3 loop is CASSLGVLNTGELFF. As DNA, the CDR3 is TGTGCCAGCAGTTTAGGAGTTTTAAACACCGGGGAGCTGTTTTTT.

By frequency in the sample, this clone is medium-sized (0.01 to 0.1%). V gene TRBV6-6 combines with J gene TRBJ1-5, with unresolved D. CDR3 length equals 15 residues. Germline-derived CDR1 and CDR2 are MNHNY and SVGAGI (reference sequence). The ends were cut back, 4 bases at V and 1 base at J, with 11 bases in the middle. The chain's CDR3 is CASSSPVRSNQPQHF. The CDR3 DNA is TGTGCCAGCAGTTCCCCTGTGCGGAGCAATCAGCCCCAGCATTTT.

The DNA of the CDR3 is TGCGCCAGCAGCCAAGGGGGGACAGGGGTTAACACTGAAGCTTTCTTT. Translated, it gives CASSQGGTGVNTEAFF. The rearrangement joins TRBV4-1 to TRBJ1-1, with 10 bases aligning to TRBD1. The CDR3 runs to 16 residues. Germline lookup yields CDR1 MGHRA and CDR2 YSYEKL. V was pared by 1 base and J by 2 bases, with 4 bases of the junction left unmatched.

The CDR3 region is CASSHGNSGANVLTF. CDR3 coding DNA: TGTGCCAGCAGCCACGGGAATTCTGGGGCCAACGTCCTGACTTTC. The V gene is TRBV28, the J gene TRBJ2-6, with TRBD2 as a possible D gene (5 bases). The CDR3 spans 15 residues. With 6 bases removed from V and 1 base from J, the gap between germline ends came to 10 bases. Germline lookup yields CDR1 MDHEN and CDR2 SYDVKM.

The chain has TRBV10-3 and TRBJ1-1; 8 bases are shared with TRBD1. Trimming removed 2 bases from V and 4 bases from J; junction bases left unmatched: 3. Germline values: CDR1 ENHRY, CDR2 SYGVKD. The CDR3 consists of 14 residues. The CDR3 DNA is TGTGCCATCAGTGAGACAGGGGGAGCCACTGAAGCTTTCTTT. It is translated as CAISETGGATEAFF.

In DNA form, the CDR3 reads TGTGCCTGGAGTGAGACGGGAGACTCACCCCTCCACTTT. Protein sequence: CAWSETGDSPLHF. This chain links TRBV30 with TRBJ1-6; no firm D call. In germline, CDR1 is GTSNPN, CDR2 SVGIG (reference sequence). V was trimmed by 1 base and J by 10 bases, leaving 11 bases between them. The CDR3 is made up of 13 amino acids.

This clone has only one observation. The chain carries TRBV7-9 and TRBJ2-7; D possibly corresponds to TRBD1 (6 bases). The CDR3 length is 13 residues. Trimming pared 6 bases from V and 3 bases from J, leaving 12 bases between. The germline gives CDR1 SEHNR, CDR2 FQNEAQ (reference sequence). As DNA, the CDR3 is TGTGCCAGCAGTTCCAGGGGCTTCTACGAGCAGTACTTC. This sequence encodes CASSSRGFYEQYF.

This sequence joins TRBV18 and TRBJ2-4, with D maybe TRBD2 (5 bases). The germline V and J ends were trimmed by 0 bases and 0 bases, with 18 bases remaining between them. This CDR3 is 19 amino acids long. CDR1 and CDR2 (germline): KGHSH, LQKENI. The DNA of the CDR3 is TGTGCCAGCTCACCACCGAGGGAAAACAGACATTTAGCCAAAAACATTCAGTACTTC. Amino acids: CASSPPRENRHLAKNIQYF.

The chain has TRBV4-3 and TRBJ2-7; 8 bases fit TRBD2. This CDR3 contains 16 residues. V shed 6 bases and J 6 bases; nucleotides not matched to a gene: 16. From germline, CDR1 is LGHNA and CDR2 YSLEER. CDR3 loop: CASSPSFGGGRGEQYF. Written as DNA, the CDR3 is TGCGCCAGCAGTCCAAGCTTCGGCGGGGGGAGAGGCGAGCAGTACTTC.

This rearrangement joins TRBV9 to TRBJ2-5, with 11 bases identical to TRBD2. Trimming at V came to 3 bases and at J to 3 bases, leaving 4 bases not matched to a gene. Germline V gives CDR1 SGDLS, CDR2 YYNGEE. The length of the CDR3 is 15 residues. CDR3 sequence: CASSAYSGGEETQYF. The CDR3, as DNA: TGTGCCAGCAGCGCCTATAGCGGGGGGGAAGAGACCCAGTACTTC. The full variable domain, completed using reference TRBV9 and TRBJ2-5, is DSGVTQTPKHLITATGQRVTLRCSPRSGDLSVYWYQQSLDQGLQFLIQYYNGEERAKGNILERFSAQQFPDLHSELNLSSLELGDSALYFCASSAYSGGEETQYFGPGTRLLVL.

This sequence joins TRBV7-9 and TRBJ2-5, with D maybe TRBD2 (6 bases). The CDR3 runs 15 residues. Germline V gene sequence: CDR1 SEHNR, CDR2 FQNEAQ (reference sequence). Trimming cost V 1 base and J 4 bases, with 13 bases left between them. The CDR3 spells CASSLVAGSGETQYF. The CDR3 region has the DNA TGTGCCAGCAGCTTAGTTGCCGGGAGTGGAGAGACCCAGTACTTC.

The J gene is TRBJ2-7, the V gene TRBV5-1, with D uncertain. Germline CDR1 SGHRS, CDR2 YFSETQ. Trimming took off 5 bases at V and 0 bases at J, with 9 bases between the two ends. The CDR3 has 13 residues. The CDR3 spells CASRESPSYEQYF. The CDR3, as DNA: TGCGCCAGCAGGGAGTCACCCTCCTACGAGCAGTACTTC.

The rearrangement uses TRBV7-2 and TRBJ2-1; TRBD1 matches at 9 bases. This CDR3 contains 17 residues. Germline assignment: CDR1 SGHTA and CDR2 FQGNSA. The V segment lost 1 base and the J segment 7 bases; nucleotides outside the gene matches: 11. CDR3 nucleotide sequence: TGTGCCAGCAGCTTAGATGGCGGGACAGGGAATGGAAATGAGCAGTTCTTC. It yields the protein CASSLDGGTGNGNEQFF.

V gene TRBV19 combines with J gene TRBJ2-7; no definite D call. The CDR3 extends over 11 amino acids. The V end was cut by 7 bases, the J end by 1 base, with 5 bases between. The germline V gene encodes CDR1 LNHDA and CDR2 SQIVND (reference sequence). This CDR3 is CASTDSYEQYF. DNA of the CDR3: TGTGCCAGTACAGATTCCTACGAGCAGTACTTC.

This chain links TRBV7-9 with TRBJ2-7; TRBD1 matches at 7 bases. Germline values: CDR1 SEHNR, CDR2 FQNEAQ (reference sequence). V dropped 5 bases and J dropped 3; count of bases not matched to a gene: 10. The CDR3 contains 15 residues. The CDR3 is CASSPRQGDIYEQYF. Here the CDR3 DNA reads TGTGCCAGCAGCCCGAGACAGGGCGACATCTACGAGCAGTACTTC.

For the CDR3, the DNA is TGTGCCAGCAGCTTAGATGCGATCGTTTATTACGAGCAGTACTTC. This sequence encodes CASSLDAIVYYEQYF. The chain links TRBV7-9 to TRBJ2-7; D not resolved. The CDR3 extends over 15 amino acids. Germline CDR1 reads SEHNR; CDR2 reads FQNEAQ (reference sequence). Trimming removed 1 base at V and 4 bases at J, with 14 bases between.

The rearrangement links TRBV6-5 to TRBJ2-2; D may be TRBD1 (6 bases). This CDR3 region has 13 residues. The V end was cut by 2 bases, the J end by 6 bases, with 7 bases between. Germline CDR1 reads MNHEY; CDR2 reads SVGAGI. CDR3 nucleotides: TGTGCCAGCAGTTACGGGACACCCGGGGAGCTGTTTTTT. This codes for CASSYGTPGELFF.

This chain joins TRBV7-9 and TRBJ1-2; 11 bases agree with TRBD1. Trimming took 5 bases from V and 3 from J; bases not matched to a gene: 2. Germline V gene data show CDR1 as SEHNR and CDR2 as FQNEAQ (reference sequence). The CDR3 sequence is 14 residues long. This CDR3 is CASSQDRGHYGYTF. CDR3 DNA: TGTGCCAGCAGCCAGGACAGGGGGCACTATGGCTACACCTTC.